These 24 T cell receptor beta chains were sequenced from one sample in a study of T cells after yellow fever vaccination. TCRdb re-called the 5' RACE reads with MiXCR, one entry per CDR3 protein. The table includes 500,000 to 550,000 distinct CDR3 sequences, 21% detected once. This specimen consisted of PBMCs, obtained 21 days after the first yellow fever vaccination. The receptors were gathered from a man aged 18 to 30 who received the YFV17D yellow fever vaccine.

This clonotype was seen a few times. The chain recombines TRBV9 with TRBJ2-3; either TRBD1 or TRBD2 may fit D (5 bases each). Germline CDR1 is SGDLS and CDR2 is YYNGEE. This CDR3 has 14 amino acids. V was cut by 3 bases and J by 0 bases, with 8 bases left in between. The CDR3 sequence: CASSGRDSTDTQYF. The DNA for the CDR3 is TGTGCCAGCAGCGGTAGGGACAGCACAGATACGCAGTATTTT.

This clonotype came up a few times. J is TRBJ1-1 and V is TRBV6-1, with a possible D match to TRBD1 (5 bases). CDR3 length: 14 residues. Per the germline V gene, CDR1 is MNHNS and CDR2 is SASEGT. The V end was cut by 11 bases, the J end by 1 base, with 17 bases between. The CDR3 DNA is TGTGCCGTCAGGGCGGGCCTGGGGAACACTGAAGCTTTCTTT. Protein sequence: CAVRAGLGNTEAFF.

This clonotype was picked up a small number of times. V and J are TRBV5-5 and TRBJ2-5, with D uncertain. CDR1 SGHKS and CDR2 YYEKEE come from the germline V gene (reference sequence). The CDR3 is 13 residues long. V dropped 1 base and J dropped 4 bases, with 8 bases sitting between them. Here the CDR3 reads CASSLPRAETQYF. DNA of the CDR3: TGTGCCAGCAGCTTGCCTAGGGCAGAGACCCAGTACTTC. Complete variable domain (other parts from reference TRBV5-5 and TRBJ2-5): DAGVTQSPTHLIKTRGQQVTLRCSPISGHKSVSWYQQVLGQGPQFIFQYYEKEERGRGNFPDRFSARQFPNYSSELNVNALLLGDSALYLCASSLPRAETQYFGPGTRLLVL.

The J gene is TRBJ1-2, the V gene TRBV20-1; D is unclear. CDR3 size: 14 residues. Germline V gene data show CDR1 as DFQATT and CDR2 as SNEGSKA (reference sequence). V was cut by 6 bases and J by 8 bases, with 22 bases left in between. The chain's CDR3 is CSAHPTRVRNGYTF. CDR3 DNA sequence: TGCAGTGCCCACCCGACAAGGGTTAGGAACGGCTACACCTTC.

This chain links TRBV11-2 with TRBJ2-3; perhaps TRBD2 as D (7 bases). The CDR3 length is 15 residues. The V end was cut by 4 bases, the J end by 7 bases, with 18 bases between. Germline V gene sequence: CDR1 SGHAT, CDR2 FQNNGV. Here the CDR3 DNA reads TGTGCCAGCAGCTCCGGGGGGCGGGGTCGGAATACGCAGTATTTT. This sequence encodes CASSSGGRGRNTQYF.

This clonotype was observed a few times. The gene calls are TRBV29-1 and TRBJ1-2, with a tentative D call TRBD1 (6 bases). The V gene lost 6 bases and the J gene lost 2 bases, with 13 bases spanning the gap. Germline CDR1 is SQVTM and CDR2 is ANQGSEA. The CDR3 spans 13 residues. The CDR3 is CSVGKTGNYGYTF. The CDR3 nucleotides are TGCAGCGTCGGTAAAACAGGGAACTATGGCTACACCTTC.

This clonotype appeared a few times. V gene TRBV4-1 combines with J gene TRBJ2-4; TRBD2 matches at 9 bases. Looked up from germline, CDR1 is MGHRA and CDR2 is YSYEKL. Unmatched junction bases numbered 12, after V lost 0 bases and J lost 0 bases. This CDR3 has 20 amino acids. As DNA, the CDR3 is TGCGCCAGCAGCCAAGAATGGGGCCTAGCGGGGACCCTAGCCAAAAACATTCAGTACTTC. This sequence encodes CASSQEWGLAGTLAKNIQYF.

In its sample, this clonotype was seen a few times. The chain combines TRBV30 with TRBJ2-7; D assignment may be TRBD1 or TRBD2 (5 bases each). Deletions cut 0 bases from V and 7 bases from J, with 7 bases between. This CDR3 contains 11 residues. Germline assignment: CDR1 GTSNPN and CDR2 SVGIG (reference sequence). DNA of the CDR3: TGTGCCTGGAGTGTATGGGGGGAGCAGTACTTC. The encoded protein is CAWSVWGEQYF.

V is TRBV27 and J is TRBJ1-1; possible D gene TRBD1, 6 bases. The length of the CDR3 is 17 residues. Germline CDR1 and CDR2: MNHEY and SMNVEV (reference sequence). V lost 4 bases to trimming and J lost 3 bases, with 21 bases between them. DNA for the CDR3: TGTGCCAGCAGTTCCGCGCAGGGGCGCAGGTATGACACTGAAGCTTTCTTT. It encodes CASSSAQGRRYDTEAFF.

The rearrangement links TRBV6-1 to TRBJ2-3; D may match TRBD1 or TRBD2 (5 bases each). The germline V and J ends were trimmed by 7 bases and 0 bases, with 11 bases remaining between them. CDR3 length: 14 amino acids. The V gene's germline CDR1 is MNHNS and CDR2 SASEGT. CDR3 sequence reads: CASKSGPSTDTQYF. The CDR3 DNA follows: TGTGCCAGCAAGTCGGGGCCGAGCACAGATACGCAGTATTTT.

The chain is built from TRBV5-1 and TRBJ2-3, with 12 positions matching TRBD2. CDR3 size: 16 residues. Germline V lookup: CDR1 SGHRS, CDR2 YFSETQ. Trimming cost V 2 bases and J 6 bases; bases outside gene matches: 7. The CDR3 spells CASSLGLAGSSDTQYF. The DNA of the CDR3 is TGCGCCAGCAGCTTAGGACTAGCGGGGAGTTCGGATACGCAGTATTTT. The full variable domain, in which reference TRBV5-1 and TRBJ2-3 provide the parts outside the CDR3, is KAGVTQTPRYLIKTRGQQVTLSCSPISGHRSVSWYQQTPGQGLQFLFEYFSETQRNKGNFPGRFSGRQFSNSRSEMNVSTLELGDSALYLCASSLGLAGSSDTQYFGPGTRLTVL.

The table lists this clonotype with a few counts. The chain has TRBV28 and TRBJ1-2; 12 bases match TRBD1. CDR3 length: 15 amino acids. Germline CDR1 is MDHEN and CDR2 is SYDVKM. J lost 8 bases, V lost 3 bases, and 7 bases had no gene match. DNA of the CDR3: TGTGCCAGCAGTTTGGGGGGACAGGGGGCGAAGGGCTACACCTTC. Its translation is CASSLGGQGAKGYTF.

This clonotype was counted only a few times. This chain's CDR3 is CASRGGQGAGDTQYF. The CDR3 nucleotides read TGTGCCAGCAGGGGTGGACAGGGGGCAGGAGATACGCAGTATTTT. The chain links TRBV6-1 to TRBJ2-3, with 11 bases fitting TRBD1. CDR1 and CDR2 from the germline V gene are MNHNS and SASEGT. This CDR3 is built from 15 residues. With 6 bases clipped from V and 5 bases from J, the junction kept 7 bases outside the gene matches.

The chain has TRBV9 and TRBJ2-3; D gene uncertain. The CDR3 length is 13 residues. V was shortened by 1 base and J by 6 bases, with 9 bases between the two germline ends. Germline CDR1 reads SGDLS; CDR2 reads YYNGEE. CDR3 residues: CASSVFPEDTQYF. As DNA, the CDR3 is TGTGCCAGCAGCGTATTTCCGGAGGATACGCAGTATTTT.

This clonotype has just a few counts. The rearrangement links TRBV20-1 to TRBJ1-2; 8 bases are a match to TRBD1. From germline, CDR1 is DFQATT and CDR2 SNEGSKA (reference sequence). Losses at the gene ends were 3 bases for V and 8 bases for J; bases not matched to a gene: 11. The CDR3 covers 14 residues. The CDR3, as DNA: TGCAGTGCTAGTGCCAGGGGGCAAGGGGAAGGCTACACCTTC. Protein product: CSASARGQGEGYTF.

In its sample, this clonotype was seen many times. CDR3 residues: CASRTSGEETQYF. The CDR3, as DNA: TGTGCCAGCAGGACTAGCGGGGAAGAGACCCAGTACTTC. The chain combines TRBV12-3 or TRBV12-4 with TRBJ2-5, with TRBD2 matching over 11 bases. Trimming cost V 6 bases and J 3 bases; bases outside gene matches: 0. The CDR3 consists of 13 residues.

This chain links TRBV3-1 with TRBJ2-5; D tentatively fits TRBD1 or TRBD2 (5 bases each). The V end was cut by 1 base, the J end by 2 bases, with 14 bases between. This CDR3 has 16 residues. Germline values: CDR1 LGHDT, CDR2 YNNKEL (reference sequence). The CDR3, as DNA: TGTGCCAGCAGCCAAGCCTGGGACGCCCGACAAGAGACCCAGTACTTC. Amino acid sequence: CASSQAWDARQETQYF.

The V and J genes are TRBV6-5 and TRBJ2-5, with TRBD1 as a possible D gene (5 bases). The V and J ends lost 2 bases and 5 bases respectively, with 12 bases between them. The CDR3 is 14 amino acids. Germline CDR1 and CDR2: MNHEY and SVGAGI. The CDR3 region has the DNA TGTGCCAGCAGTTACATGCAGGGTGTCGAGACCCAGTACTTC. Protein sequence: CASSYMQGVETQYF.

The J gene is TRBJ1-1, the V gene TRBV4-3; D is undetermined. Between the trimmed V and J ends, which lost 0 bases and 0 bases, there was a span of 17 bases. This CDR3 is built from 18 residues. Germline values: CDR1 LGHNA, CDR2 YSLEER. The CDR3 nucleotides are TGCGCCAGCAGCCAAGATTCCCCTGGGCAGAACTTGAACACTGAAGCTTTCTTT. Translating gives CASSQDSPGQNLNTEAFF.

This clonotype was found a few times. CDR3 residues: CASSLVGQPSQPQHF. The DNA of the CDR3 is TGTGCCAGCAGCTTAGTGGGACAGCCATCGCAGCCCCAGCATTTT. The chain uses TRBV7-2 and TRBJ1-5; 7 bases agree with TRBD1. V was clipped by 1 base and J by 7 bases; unmatched bases: 7. CDR1 and CDR2 (germline): SGHTA, FQGNSA. This CDR3 spans 15 amino acids.

This clonotype has a handful of counts. The rearrangement links TRBV28 to TRBJ1-1, with D possibly being TRBD1 (5 bases). This CDR3 is 14 amino acids long. V lost 8 bases and J 1 base, leaving 14 bases between the germline ends. Germline lookup yields CDR1 MDHEN and CDR2 SYDVKM. The CDR3 nucleotides are TGTGCCAGCTCGACCTGGGGCGCGAACACTGAAGCTTTCTTT. This gives the protein CASSTWGANTEAFF.

The chain's CDR3 is CASSAQGESGTDTQYF. In DNA form, the CDR3 reads TGTGCCAGCAGCGCACAGGGTGAATCTGGCACAGATACGCAGTATTTT. The rearrangement links TRBV14 to TRBJ2-3, with D perhaps matching TRBD1 (6 bases). Germline CDR1 is SGHDN and CDR2 is FVKESK. The ends were cut back, 5 bases at V and 1 base at J, with 16 bases in the middle. CDR3 length: 16 residues.

This clonotype was observed at least ten times. The gene calls are TRBV20-1 and TRBJ1-3; D is uncertain. CDR1 is DFQATT and CDR2 is SNEGSKA in the germline V gene (reference sequence). Trimming left V 7 bases short and J 4 bases short, with 11 bases between. The CDR3 extends over 12 amino acids. CDR3 protein: CSVRLAGNTIYF. CDR3 DNA: TGCAGTGTGCGGCTGGCGGGAAACACCATATATTTT.

This clonotype was seen a single time. The rearrangement joins TRBV4-2 to TRBJ2-3; perhaps TRBD2 as D (7 bases). The ends were cut back, 0 bases at V and 4 bases at J, with 20 bases in the middle. Germline values: CDR1 LGHNA, CDR2 YNFKEQ. There are 18 residues in the CDR3. CDR3 residues: CASSQDVGLPGGPDTQYF. The CDR3 DNA sequence: TGTGCCAGCAGCCAAGATGTGGGACTACCGGGGGGCCCAGATACGCAGTATTTT.